The TCR beta chain under discussion was sequenced for a study of T-cell memory formation after mild COVID-19. Across the whole study: TCR clusters were mostly donor specific.

This clonotype was seen a handful of times. Sample barcodes and UMIs were carried by the TCR alpha and TCR beta cDNA libraries that 5'RACE generated with constant-segment primers. Each CDR3 protein gets one entry after TCRdb re-called the 5' RACE reads with MiXCR. The sample includes 250,000 to 350,000 distinct CDR3 sequences, around an eighth of them seen just once. The receptor was derived from a man aged 18 to 35 who had mild COVID-19 (a few samples of this study predate the infection). Cell type and time point are not known. Sequenced material: PBMCs or a T cell subset sorted from them (not recorded which).

The chain's CDR3 is CASSSGTSGVGEQFF. The CDR3 nucleotides are TGTGCCAGCAGTTCCGGGACTAGCGGGGTAGGTGAGCAGTTCTTC. This chain joins TRBV12-3 or TRBV12-4 and TRBJ2-1, with TRBD2 identical over 13 bases. The CDR3 totals 15 residues. V shed 4 bases, J shed 9 bases, and the junction held 6 bases outside the gene matches.